This entry is about one T cell receptor (beta chain). The CDR3 length is 16 residues. V lost 0 bases and J lost 3; bases outside the gene matches: 6. Germline V gene sequence: CDR1 WNHNN, CDR2 SYGVQD (reference sequence). These data are taken from a study of blood T cell repertoires in COVID-19. Study overall: Sites across the United States, Italy and Spain contributed samples from acute and convalescent COVID-19. Nucleic acid was either cDNA or gDNA, and it came from T cells, B-cell-depleted T cells, or PBMCs.

In the original workflow: From reference gene primer amplification, estimates of nucleated cell counts were derived. The data were produced by immunoSEQ multiplex PCR, yet TCRdb's version contains in-frame clones alone and is incomplete. The V and J calls and clone size were taken over from that table, and D and trimming were inferred from the DNA. Counted here are just under 150,000 clones, 87% occurring once; the ten biggest clones make up around 38%. This rearrangement joins TRBV10-1 to TRBJ2-7; TRBD1 agrees at 9 bases. Input material: peripheral blood. This TCR was recovered from a man aged 45-65 years who had recovered from COVID-19. The CDR3 DNA sequence: TGCGCCAGCAGTGAGTCGTCGGGGACAGGGATCTACGAGCAGTACTTC. Translating it yields CASSESSGTGIYEQYF.